The clone carrying this TCR beta chain came up many times. What it recognizes is unknown. The V end lost 4 bases, the J end lost 7 bases, and 10 bases lay between the germline ends. Germline CDR1 LGHDT, CDR2 YNNKEL (reference sequence). The CDR3 extends over 13 amino acids. The data were taken from a study of identical twins. TCRdb itself ran the 5' RACE reads through MiXCR, one entry per CDR3 protein. Of approximately 220,000 distinct CDR3 sequences detected, more than 6.5% appear once; the ten largest clones hold about 1.9%. Study-wide results and caveats: Excess low generation probability was seen in twin-shared out-of-frame alpha sequences. In beta out-of-frame sequences, the excess sharing between twins was weaker. Findings depended on cross-sectional statistics rather than tracking the same donors.

This same sample was also taken into another study, of yellow fever vaccine responses in identical twins.

The sequence was obtained from a young woman in good health. The chain combines TRBV3-1 with TRBJ2-2, with D unclear. Specimen: memory (CD45RO+) T cells sorted from blood. CDR3 DNA: TGTGCCAGCAGCCCAAGACCGGGCGGGGAGCTGTTTTTT. Protein product: CASSPRPGGELFF.